This TCR beta chain was obtained from a study of cytomegalovirus exposure and HLA in healthy donors. This clone came up a few times. The antigen remains undetermined. General observations from the study: By a later analysis, the bulk of CMV-associated TCR beta chains appeared HLA-restricted. When a later analysis was performed, an Asian-associated ancestry cluster reportedly had fewer N-insertions than the approximately 600-donor mean. TCR beta V- and J-gene trimming, according to a later analysis, was linked to a missense DCLRE1C variant.

The CDR3 has 15 amino acids. The germline gives CDR1 SGHNT, CDR2 YYREEE (reference sequence). The trim removed 7 bases at V and 5 bases at J, leaving 13 bases unmatched. The PCR employed 60 Vbeta primers together with 13 Jbeta primers. Here immunoSEQ multiplex PCR was the method, and the copy in TCRdb shows in-frame clones only, minus some. The data hold a few hundred thousand clones, with roughly 80% observed a single time. Donors were ostensibly healthy at sampling, although undocumented immune exposures were probable. The chain employs TRBV5-4 and TRBJ2-5; 8 nucleotides agree with TRBD2. The sample was PBMCs. The TCR comes from a girl aged 2-15 years in good health and CMV-seronegative. CDR3 residues: CASRRGGNQGETQYF. DNA for the CDR3: TGTGCCAGCCGCCGGGGGGGGAATCAAGGGGAGACCCAGTACTTC.